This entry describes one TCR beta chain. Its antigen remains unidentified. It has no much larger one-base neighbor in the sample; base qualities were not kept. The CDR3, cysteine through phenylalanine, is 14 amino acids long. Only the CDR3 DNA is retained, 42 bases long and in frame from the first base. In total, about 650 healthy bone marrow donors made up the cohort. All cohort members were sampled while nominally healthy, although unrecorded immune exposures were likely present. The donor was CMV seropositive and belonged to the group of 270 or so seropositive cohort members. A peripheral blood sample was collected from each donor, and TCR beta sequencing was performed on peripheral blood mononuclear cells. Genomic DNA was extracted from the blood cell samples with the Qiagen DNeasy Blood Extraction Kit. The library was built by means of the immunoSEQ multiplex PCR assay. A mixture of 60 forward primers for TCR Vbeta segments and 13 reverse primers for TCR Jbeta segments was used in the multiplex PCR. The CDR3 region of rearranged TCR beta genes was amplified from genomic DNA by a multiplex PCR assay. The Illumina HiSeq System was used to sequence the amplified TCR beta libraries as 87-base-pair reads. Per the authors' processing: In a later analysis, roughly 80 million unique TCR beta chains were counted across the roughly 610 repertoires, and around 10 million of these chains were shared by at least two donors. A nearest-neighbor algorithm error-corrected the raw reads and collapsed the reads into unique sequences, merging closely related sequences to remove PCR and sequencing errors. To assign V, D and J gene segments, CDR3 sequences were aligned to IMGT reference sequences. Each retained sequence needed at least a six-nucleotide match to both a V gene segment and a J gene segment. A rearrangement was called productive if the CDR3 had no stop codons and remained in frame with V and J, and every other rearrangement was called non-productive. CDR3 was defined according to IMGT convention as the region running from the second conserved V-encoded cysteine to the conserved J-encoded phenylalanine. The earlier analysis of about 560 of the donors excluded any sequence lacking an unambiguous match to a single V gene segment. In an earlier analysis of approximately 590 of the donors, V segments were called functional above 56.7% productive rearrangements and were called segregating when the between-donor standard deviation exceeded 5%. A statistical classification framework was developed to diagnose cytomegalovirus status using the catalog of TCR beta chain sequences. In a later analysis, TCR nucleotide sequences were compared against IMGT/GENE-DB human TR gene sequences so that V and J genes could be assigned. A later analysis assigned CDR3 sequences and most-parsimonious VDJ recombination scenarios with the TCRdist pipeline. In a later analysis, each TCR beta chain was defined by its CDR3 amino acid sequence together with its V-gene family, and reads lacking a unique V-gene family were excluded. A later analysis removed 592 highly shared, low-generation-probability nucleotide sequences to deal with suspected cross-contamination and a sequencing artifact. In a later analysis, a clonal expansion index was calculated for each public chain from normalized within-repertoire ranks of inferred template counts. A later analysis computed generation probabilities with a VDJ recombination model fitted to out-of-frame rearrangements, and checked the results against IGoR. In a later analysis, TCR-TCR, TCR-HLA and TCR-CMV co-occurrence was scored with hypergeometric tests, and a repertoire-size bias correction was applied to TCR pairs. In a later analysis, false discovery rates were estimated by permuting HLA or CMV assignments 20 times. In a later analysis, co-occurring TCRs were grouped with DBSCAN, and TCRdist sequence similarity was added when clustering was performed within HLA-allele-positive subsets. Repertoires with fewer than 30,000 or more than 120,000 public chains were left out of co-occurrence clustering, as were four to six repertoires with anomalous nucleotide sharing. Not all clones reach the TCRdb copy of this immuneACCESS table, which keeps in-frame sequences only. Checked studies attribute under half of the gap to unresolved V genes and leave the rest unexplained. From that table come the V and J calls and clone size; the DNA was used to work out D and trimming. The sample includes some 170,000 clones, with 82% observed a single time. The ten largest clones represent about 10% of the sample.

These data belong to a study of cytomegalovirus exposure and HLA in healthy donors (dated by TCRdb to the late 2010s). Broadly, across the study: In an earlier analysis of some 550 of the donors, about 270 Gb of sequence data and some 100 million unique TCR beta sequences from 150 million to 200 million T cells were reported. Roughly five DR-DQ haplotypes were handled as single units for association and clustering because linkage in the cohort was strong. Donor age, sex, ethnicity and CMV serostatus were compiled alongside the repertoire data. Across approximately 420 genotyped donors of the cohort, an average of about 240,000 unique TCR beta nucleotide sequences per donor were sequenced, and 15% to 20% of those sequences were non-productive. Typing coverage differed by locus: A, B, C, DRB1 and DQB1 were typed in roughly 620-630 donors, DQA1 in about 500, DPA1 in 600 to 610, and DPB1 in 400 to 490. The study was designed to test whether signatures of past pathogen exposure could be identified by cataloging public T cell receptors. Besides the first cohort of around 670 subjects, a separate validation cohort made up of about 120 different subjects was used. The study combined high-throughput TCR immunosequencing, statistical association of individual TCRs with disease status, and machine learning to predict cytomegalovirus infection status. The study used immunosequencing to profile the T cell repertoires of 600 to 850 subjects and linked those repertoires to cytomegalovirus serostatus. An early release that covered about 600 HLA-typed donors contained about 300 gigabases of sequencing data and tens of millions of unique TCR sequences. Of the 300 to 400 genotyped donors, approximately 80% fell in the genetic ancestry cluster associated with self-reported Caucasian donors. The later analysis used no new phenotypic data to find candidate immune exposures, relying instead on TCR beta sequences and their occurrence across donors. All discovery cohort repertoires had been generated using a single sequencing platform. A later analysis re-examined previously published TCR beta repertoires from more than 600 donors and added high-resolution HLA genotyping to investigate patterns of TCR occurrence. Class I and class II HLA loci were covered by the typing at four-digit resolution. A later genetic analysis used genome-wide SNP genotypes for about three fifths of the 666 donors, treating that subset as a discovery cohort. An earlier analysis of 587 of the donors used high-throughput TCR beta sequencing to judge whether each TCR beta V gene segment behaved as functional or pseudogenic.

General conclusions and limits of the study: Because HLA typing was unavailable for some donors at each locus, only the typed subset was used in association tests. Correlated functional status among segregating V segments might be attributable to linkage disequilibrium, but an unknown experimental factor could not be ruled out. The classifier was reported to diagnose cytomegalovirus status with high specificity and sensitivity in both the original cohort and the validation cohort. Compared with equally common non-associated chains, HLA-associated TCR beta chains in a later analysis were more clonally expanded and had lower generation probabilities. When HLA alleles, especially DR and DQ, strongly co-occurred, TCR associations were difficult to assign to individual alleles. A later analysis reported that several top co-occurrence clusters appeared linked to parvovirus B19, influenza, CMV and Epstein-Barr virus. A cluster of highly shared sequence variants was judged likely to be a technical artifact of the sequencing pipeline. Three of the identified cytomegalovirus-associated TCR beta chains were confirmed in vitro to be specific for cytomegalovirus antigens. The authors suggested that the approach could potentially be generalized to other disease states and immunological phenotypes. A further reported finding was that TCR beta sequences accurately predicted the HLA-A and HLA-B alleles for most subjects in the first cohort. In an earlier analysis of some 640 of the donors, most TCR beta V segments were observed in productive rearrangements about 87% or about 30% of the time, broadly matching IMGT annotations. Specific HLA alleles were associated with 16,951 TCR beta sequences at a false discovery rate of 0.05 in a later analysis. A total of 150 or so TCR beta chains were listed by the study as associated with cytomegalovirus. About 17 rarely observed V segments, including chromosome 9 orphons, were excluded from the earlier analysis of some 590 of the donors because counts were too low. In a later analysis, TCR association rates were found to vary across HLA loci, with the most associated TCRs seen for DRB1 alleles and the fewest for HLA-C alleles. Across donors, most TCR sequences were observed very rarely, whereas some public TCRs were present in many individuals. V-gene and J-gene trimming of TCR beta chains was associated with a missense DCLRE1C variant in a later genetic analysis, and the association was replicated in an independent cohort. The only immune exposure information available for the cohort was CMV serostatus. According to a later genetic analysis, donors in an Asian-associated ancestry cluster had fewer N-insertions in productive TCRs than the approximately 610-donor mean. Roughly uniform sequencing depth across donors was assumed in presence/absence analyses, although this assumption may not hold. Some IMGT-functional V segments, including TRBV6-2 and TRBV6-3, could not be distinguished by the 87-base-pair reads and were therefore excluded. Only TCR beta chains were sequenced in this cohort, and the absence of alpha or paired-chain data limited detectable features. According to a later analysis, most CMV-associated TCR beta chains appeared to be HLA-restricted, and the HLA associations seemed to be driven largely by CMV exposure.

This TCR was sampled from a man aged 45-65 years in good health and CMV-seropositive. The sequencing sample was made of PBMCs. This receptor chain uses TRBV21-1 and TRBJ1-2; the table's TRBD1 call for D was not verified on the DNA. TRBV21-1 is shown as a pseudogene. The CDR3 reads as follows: CASSSRTGNYGYTF. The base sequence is TGTGCCAGCAGCTCCCGGACAGGGAACTATGGCTACACCTTC.